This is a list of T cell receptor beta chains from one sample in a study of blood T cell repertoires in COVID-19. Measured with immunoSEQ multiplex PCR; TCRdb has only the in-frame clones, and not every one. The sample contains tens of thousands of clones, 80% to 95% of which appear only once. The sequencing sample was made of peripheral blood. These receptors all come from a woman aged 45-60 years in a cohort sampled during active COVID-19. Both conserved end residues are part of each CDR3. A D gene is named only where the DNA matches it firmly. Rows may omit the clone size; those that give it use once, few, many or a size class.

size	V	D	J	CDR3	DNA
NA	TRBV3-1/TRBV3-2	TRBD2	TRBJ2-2	CASSLPPAGAGELFF	TGTGCCAGCAGCCTCCCGCCTGCGGGGGCCGGGGAGCTGTTTTTT
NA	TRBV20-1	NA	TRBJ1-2	CSARDSYGYTF	TGCAGTGCCAGGGACTCCTATGGCTACACCTTC
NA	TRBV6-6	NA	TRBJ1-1	CASSHTPGQGNTEAFF	TGTGCCAGCAGCCACACCCCGGGACAAGGGAACACTGAAGCTTTCTTT
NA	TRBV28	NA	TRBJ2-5	CASRRRAGGGAPKETQYF	TGTGCCAGCAGACGAAGGGCGGGCGGGGGCGCCCCCAAAGAGACCCAGTACTTC
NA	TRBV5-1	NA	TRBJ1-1	CASSLGRGIFEAFF	TGCGCCAGCAGCTTGGGCAGGGGAATATTCGAAGCTTTCTTT
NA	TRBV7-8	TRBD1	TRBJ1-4	CASSLFGTGVEKLFF	TGTGCCAGCAGCTTGTTCGGGACAGGGGTTGAAAAACTGTTTTTT
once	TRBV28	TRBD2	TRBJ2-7	CASRRTSGYYEQYF	TGTGCCAGCAGAAGGACTAGCGGATACTACGAGCAGTACTTC
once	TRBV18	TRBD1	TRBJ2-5	CASSHGQGGQETQYF	TGTGCCAGCTCACACGGACAGGGGGGCCAAGAGACCCAGTACTTC
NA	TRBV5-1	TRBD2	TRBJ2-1	CASSLFQRDYNEQFF	TGCGCCAGCAGCTTGTTCCAGCGGGACTACAATGAGCAGTTCTTC
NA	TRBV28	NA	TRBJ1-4	CASQNEKLFF	TGTGCCAGCCAAAATGAAAAACTGTTTTTT
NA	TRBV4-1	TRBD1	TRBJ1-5	CASSQFQGVSQPQHF	TGCGCCAGCAGCCAATTTCAGGGGGTGAGTCAGCCCCAGCATTTT
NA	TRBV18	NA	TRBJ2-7	CASSPRSSEQYF	TGTGCCAGCTCACCAAGGAGTAGCGAGCAGTACTTC
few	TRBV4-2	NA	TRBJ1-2	CASSQGTGTEAYGYTF	TGTGCCAGCAGCCAGGGGACCGGGACTGAGGCCTATGGCTACACCTTC
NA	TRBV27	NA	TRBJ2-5	CASSLSRQETQYF	TGTGCCAGCAGTTTATCGCGCCAAGAGACCCAGTACTTC
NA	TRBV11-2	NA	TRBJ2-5	CASSLIIQGKETQYF	TGTGCCAGCAGCTTAATAATACAGGGAAAAGAGACCCAGTACTTC
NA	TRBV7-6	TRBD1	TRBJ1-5	CASSLLGGGQPQHF	TGTGCCAGCAGCTTATTAGGGGGCGGTCAGCCCCAGCATTTT
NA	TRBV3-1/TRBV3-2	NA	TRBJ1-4	CASSQERATNEKLFF	TGTGCCAGCAGCCAAGAGAGAGCAACTAATGAAAAACTGTTTTTT
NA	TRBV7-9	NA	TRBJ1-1	CASSLNSLNTEAFF	TGTGCCAGCAGCTTAAACAGCTTGAACACTGAAGCTTTCTTT
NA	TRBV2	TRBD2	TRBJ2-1	CASRLAVGNEQFF	TGTGCCAGCAGACTAGCGGTGGGCAATGAGCAGTTCTTC
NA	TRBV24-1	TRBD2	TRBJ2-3	CATSGFTSGSVTDTQYF	TGTGCCACCAGTGGTTTTACTAGCGGGAGTGTAACAGATACGCAGTATTTT
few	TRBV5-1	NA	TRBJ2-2	CASSSDITGELFF	TGCGCCAGCAGCTCTGACATCACCGGGGAGCTGTTTTTT
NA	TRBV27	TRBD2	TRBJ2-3	CASSSPGGGGAIADTQYF	TGTGCCAGCAGTTCCCCGGGGGGCGGGGGGGCCATTGCAGATACGCAGTATTTT
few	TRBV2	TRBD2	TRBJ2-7	CASSSQREGEQYF	TGTGCCAGCTCCTCCCAGCGGGAGGGCGAGCAGTACTTC
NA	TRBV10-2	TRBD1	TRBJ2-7	CASSVGTGGSYEQYF	TGCGCCAGCAGTGTAGGGACAGGGGGATCCTACGAGCAGTACTTC
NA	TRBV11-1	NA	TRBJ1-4	CASSLQRYEKLFF	TGTGCCAGCAGCTTACAGCGATACGAAAAACTGTTTTTT
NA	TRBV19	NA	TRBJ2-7	CASSWGQGSIEQYF	TGTGCCAGTAGCTGGGGGCAGGGGAGCATAGAGCAGTACTTC
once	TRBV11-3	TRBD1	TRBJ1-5	CASSLPGQGGQPQHF	TGTGCCAGCAGCTTACCCGGACAGGGAGGGCAGCCCCAGCATTTT
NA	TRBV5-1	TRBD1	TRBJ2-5	CASSLSGQGRWETQYF	TGCGCCAGCAGCCTATCGGGACAGGGAAGGTGGGAGACCCAGTACTTC
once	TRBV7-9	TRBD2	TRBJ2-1	CASSNTRGRNYNEQFF	TGTGCCAGCAGCAACACTCGCGGGAGGAATTACAATGAGCAGTTCTTC
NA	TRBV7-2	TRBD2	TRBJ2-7	CASSPTSGAQNEQYF	TGTGCCAGCAGCCCCACTAGCGGGGCCCAAAACGAGCAGTACTTC
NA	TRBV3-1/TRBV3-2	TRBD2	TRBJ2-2	CASSQTSGVAGELFF	TGTGCCAGCAGCCAAACTAGCGGGGTGGCAGGGGAGCTGTTTTTT
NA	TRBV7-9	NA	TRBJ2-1	CASSLAEPRVLEFF	TGTGCCAGCAGCTTAGCGGAGCCTCGGGTTTTGGAGTTCTTC
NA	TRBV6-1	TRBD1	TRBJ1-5	CASREPGQGAYQPQHF	TGTGCCAGCAGGGAACCGGGACAGGGGGCGTATCAGCCCCAGCATTTT
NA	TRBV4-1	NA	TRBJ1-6	CASSQDARGIPYNSPLHF	TGCGCCAGCAGCCAAGATGCGCGGGGGATCCCCTATAATTCACCCCTCCACTTT
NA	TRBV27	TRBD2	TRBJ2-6	CASSLGLAGGGANVLTF	TGTGCCAGCAGTCTGGGACTAGCGGGAGGTGGGGCCAACGTCCTGACTTTC
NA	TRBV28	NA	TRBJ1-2	CASSSPGGSYGYTF	TGTGCCAGCAGTTCCCCCGGGGGGAGCTATGGCTACACCTTC
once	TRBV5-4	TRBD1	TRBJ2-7	CASSRMDRARYEQYF	TGTGCCAGCAGCCGCATGGACAGGGCGCGTTACGAGCAGTACTTC
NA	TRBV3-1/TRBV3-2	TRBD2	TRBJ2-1	CASSQSGLSGGPGNEQFF	TGTGCCAGCAGCCAAAGCGGCCTGTCGGGGGGGCCGGGCAATGAGCAGTTCTTC
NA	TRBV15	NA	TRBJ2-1	CATSRMRDNSGNEQFF	TGTGCCACCAGCAGAATGAGGGATAATTCGGGCAATGAGCAGTTCTTC
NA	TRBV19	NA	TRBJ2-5	CASSPRTWPQETQYF	TGTGCCAGTAGTCCTCGTACCTGGCCACAAGAGACCCAGTACTTC